This T cell receptor (beta chain) was captured in a study of cytomegalovirus exposure and HLA in healthy donors. Overall study results and limits: Association of a missense DCLRE1C variant with TCR beta V- and J-gene trimming was reported in a later analysis.

V lost 0 bases and J 1 base, leaving 14 bases between the germline ends. CDR3 length equals 17 residues. CDR1 LGHNA and CDR2 YSLEER come from the germline V gene. About this clone itself: Antigen specificity is unknown.

Amplification used 60 Vbeta primers and 13 Jbeta primers. Original processing notes: Later, some 79 million unique TCR beta chains were counted in an analysis, and approximately 9.9 million of them were shared. Using immunoSEQ multiplex PCR, the repertoire was profiled, and TCRdb retains in-frame clones only, with some absent. V and J calls and clone size come straight from that table; D and trimming were deduced from the DNA. This table has around 150,000 clones, around 68% appearing once. This rearrangement joins TRBV4-3 to TRBJ2-3; unclear D gene. The receptor was derived from a man between 45 and 60 years old in good health and CMV-seronegative. The sample taken for sequencing was PBMCs. Written as DNA, the CDR3 is TGCGCCAGCAGCCAAGAGACACCCACTTACGGCACAGATACGCAGTATTTT. Its protein is CASSQETPTYGTDTQYF.